The TCR beta chain described here comes from a study of tumor-infiltrating lymphocytes in localized non-small cell lung cancer. With 7 bases removed from V and 0 bases from J, the gap between germline ends came to 10 bases. Germline CDR1 and CDR2: MDHEN and SYDVKM. The CDR3 consists of 14 residues. This table comes from immunoSEQ multiplex PCR, and its TCRdb copy is limited to in-frame clones, with some not included. The sample includes about 16,000 clones, around 70% of them seen just once. This clonotype originated in a human donor with non-small cell lung cancer. Sequencing input: lung tumor tissue. The gene calls are TRBV28 and TRBJ2-1; no firm D call. The CDR3 DNA reads as TGTGCCAGCACCCAATATCCCTCCTACAATGAGCAGTTCTTC. This sequence encodes CASTQYPSYNEQFF.